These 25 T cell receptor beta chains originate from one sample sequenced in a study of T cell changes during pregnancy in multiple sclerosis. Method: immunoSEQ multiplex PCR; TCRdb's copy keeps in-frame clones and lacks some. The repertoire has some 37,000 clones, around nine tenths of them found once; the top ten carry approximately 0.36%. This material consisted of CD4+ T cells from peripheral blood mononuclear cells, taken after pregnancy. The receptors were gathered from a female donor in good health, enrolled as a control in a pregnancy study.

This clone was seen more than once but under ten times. CDR3 nucleotides: TGTGCCAGCTCACCACAGCTCGGGGGGAACACTGAAGCTTTCTTT. Translated, it gives CASSPQLGGNTEAFF. The rearrangement uses TRBV18 and TRBJ1-1; possible D gene TRBD1, 5 bases. V lost 1 base, J lost 1 base, and 10 bases lay in between. The CDR3 is 15 amino acids. Germline assignment: CDR1 KGHSH and CDR2 LQKENI.

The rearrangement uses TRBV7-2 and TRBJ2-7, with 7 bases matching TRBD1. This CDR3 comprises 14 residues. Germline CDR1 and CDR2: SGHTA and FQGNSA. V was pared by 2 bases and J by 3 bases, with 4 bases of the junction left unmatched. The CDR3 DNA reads TGTGCCAGCAGCTTAACGCAGGGGGTCTACGAGCAGTACTTC. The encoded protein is CASSLTQGVYEQYF.

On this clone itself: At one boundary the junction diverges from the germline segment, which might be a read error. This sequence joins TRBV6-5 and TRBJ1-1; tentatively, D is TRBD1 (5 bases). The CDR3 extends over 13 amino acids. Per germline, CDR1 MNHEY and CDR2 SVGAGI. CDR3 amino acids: CASSPTANAEAFF. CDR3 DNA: TGTGCCAGCAGTCCGACAGCGAACGCTGAAGCTTTCTTT.

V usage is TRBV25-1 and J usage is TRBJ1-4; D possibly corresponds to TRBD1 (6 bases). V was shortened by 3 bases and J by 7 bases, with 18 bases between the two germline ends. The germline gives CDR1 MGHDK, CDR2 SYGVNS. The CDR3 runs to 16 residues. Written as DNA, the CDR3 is TGTGCCAGCAGTGATGGGAGACAGGCCAGGGGTGAAAAACTGTTTTTT. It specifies CASSDGRQARGEKLFF.

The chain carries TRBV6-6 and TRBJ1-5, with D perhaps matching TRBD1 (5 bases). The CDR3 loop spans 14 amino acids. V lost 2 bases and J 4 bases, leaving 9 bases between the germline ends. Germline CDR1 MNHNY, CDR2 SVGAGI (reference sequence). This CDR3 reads CASSYQGSNQPQHF. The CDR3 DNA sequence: TGTGCCAGCAGTTACCAGGGATCTAATCAGCCCCAGCATTTT.

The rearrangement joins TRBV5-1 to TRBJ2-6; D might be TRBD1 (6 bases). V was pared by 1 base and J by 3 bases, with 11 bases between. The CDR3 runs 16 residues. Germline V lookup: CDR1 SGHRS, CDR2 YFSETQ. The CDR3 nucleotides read TGCGCCAGCAGCTTGACAGGGAATAATGGGGCCAACGTCCTGACTTTC. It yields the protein CASSLTGNNGANVLTF. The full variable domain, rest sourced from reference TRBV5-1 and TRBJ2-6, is KAGVTQTPRYLIKTRGQQVTLSCSPISGHRSVSWYQQTPGQGLQFLFEYFSETQRNKGNFPGRFSGRQFSNSRSEMNVSTLELGDSALYLCASSLTGNNGANVLTFGAGSRLTVL.

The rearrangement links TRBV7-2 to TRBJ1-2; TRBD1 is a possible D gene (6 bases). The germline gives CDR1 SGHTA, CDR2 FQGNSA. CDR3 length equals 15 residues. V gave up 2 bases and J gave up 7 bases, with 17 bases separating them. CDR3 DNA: TGTGCCAGCAGCTTAAGAAGGACAGAAACTATTGGCTACACCTTC. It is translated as CASSLRRTETIGYTF. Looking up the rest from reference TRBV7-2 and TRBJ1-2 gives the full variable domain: GAGVSQSPSNKVTEKGKDVELRCDPISGHTALYWYRQSLGQGLEFLIYFQGNSAPDKSGLPSDRFSAERTGGSVSTLTIQRTQQEDSAVYLCASSLRRTETIGYTFGSGTRLTVV.

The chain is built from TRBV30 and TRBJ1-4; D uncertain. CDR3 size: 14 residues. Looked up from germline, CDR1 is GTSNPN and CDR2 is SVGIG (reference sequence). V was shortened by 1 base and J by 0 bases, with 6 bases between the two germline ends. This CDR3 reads CAWSGTATNEKLFF. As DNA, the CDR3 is TGTGCCTGGAGTGGCACTGCAACTAATGAAAAACTGTTTTTT.

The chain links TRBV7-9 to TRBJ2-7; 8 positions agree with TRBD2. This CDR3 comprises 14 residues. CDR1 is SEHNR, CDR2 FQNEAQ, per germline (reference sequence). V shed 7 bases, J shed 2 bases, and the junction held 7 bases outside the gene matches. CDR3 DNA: TGTGCCAGCAAAAGCGGGGGAAATGCCTACGAGCAGTACTTC. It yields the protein CASKSGGNAYEQYF.

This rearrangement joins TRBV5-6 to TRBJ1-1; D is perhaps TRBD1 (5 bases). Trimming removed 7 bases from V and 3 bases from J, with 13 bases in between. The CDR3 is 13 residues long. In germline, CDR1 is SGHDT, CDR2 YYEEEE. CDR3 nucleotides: TGTGCCAGCGCTTTCGACAGAGACACTGAAGCTTTCTTT. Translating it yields CASAFDRDTEAFF.

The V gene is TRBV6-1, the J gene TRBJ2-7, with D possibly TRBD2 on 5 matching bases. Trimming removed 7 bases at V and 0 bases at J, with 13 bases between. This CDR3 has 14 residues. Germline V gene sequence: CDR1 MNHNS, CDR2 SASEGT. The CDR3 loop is CASTASGLSYEQYF. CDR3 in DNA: TGTGCCAGCACAGCAAGCGGCCTCTCCTACGAGCAGTACTTC.

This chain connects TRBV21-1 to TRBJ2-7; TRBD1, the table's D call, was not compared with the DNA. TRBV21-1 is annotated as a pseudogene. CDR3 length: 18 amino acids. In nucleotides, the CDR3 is TGTGCCAGCAGCAGACAGGGACAAAACGGCTCGAGAGGCTACGAGCAGTACTTC. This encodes CASSRQGQNGSRGYEQYF.

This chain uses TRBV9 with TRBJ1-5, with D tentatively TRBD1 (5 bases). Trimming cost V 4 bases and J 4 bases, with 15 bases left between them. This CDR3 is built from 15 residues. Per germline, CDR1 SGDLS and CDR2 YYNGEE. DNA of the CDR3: TGTGCCAGCAGCCCCACCTGGGGGGGGAATCAGCCCCAGCATTTT. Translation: CASSPTWGGNQPQHF.

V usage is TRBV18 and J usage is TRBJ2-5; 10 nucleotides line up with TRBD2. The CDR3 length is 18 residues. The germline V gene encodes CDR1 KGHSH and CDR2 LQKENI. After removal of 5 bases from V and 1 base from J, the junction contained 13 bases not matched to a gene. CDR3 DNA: TGTGCCAGCTCATACGGGACTAGCGCAAACCGAATCCAAGAGACCCAGTACTTC. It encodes CASSYGTSANRIQETQYF.

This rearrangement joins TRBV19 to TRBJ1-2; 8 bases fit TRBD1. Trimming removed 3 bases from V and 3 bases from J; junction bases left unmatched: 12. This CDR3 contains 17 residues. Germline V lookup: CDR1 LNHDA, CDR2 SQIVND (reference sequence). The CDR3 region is CASSISHRTGRDYGYTF. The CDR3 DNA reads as TGTGCCAGTAGTATCTCCCACAGGACAGGGAGGGACTATGGCTACACCTTC.

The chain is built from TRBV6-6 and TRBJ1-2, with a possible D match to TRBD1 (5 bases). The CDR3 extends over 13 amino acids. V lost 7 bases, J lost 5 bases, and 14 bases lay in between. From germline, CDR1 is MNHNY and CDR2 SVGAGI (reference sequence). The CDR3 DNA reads TGTGCCAGCACCCTCAGCGGGGGATATGGCTACACCTTC. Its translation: CASTLSGGYGYTF.

The CDR3 bases are TGTGCCAGCAGGGCAGCGGCTACAGATACGCAGTATTTT. This sequence encodes CASRAAATDTQYF. The chain uses TRBV7-6 and TRBJ2-3; tentatively, D is TRBD2 (5 bases). The CDR3 runs 13 residues. Germline V gene sequence: CDR1 SGHVS, CDR2 FNYEAQ. Trimming removed 6 bases at V and 3 bases at J, with 10 bases between.

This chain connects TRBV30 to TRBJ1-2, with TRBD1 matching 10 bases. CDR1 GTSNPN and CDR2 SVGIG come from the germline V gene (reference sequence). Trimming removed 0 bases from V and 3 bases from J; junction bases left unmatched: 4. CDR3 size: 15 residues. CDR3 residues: CAWSVWDRGHYGYTF. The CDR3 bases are TGTGCCTGGAGTGTTTGGGACAGGGGTCACTATGGCTACACCTTC.

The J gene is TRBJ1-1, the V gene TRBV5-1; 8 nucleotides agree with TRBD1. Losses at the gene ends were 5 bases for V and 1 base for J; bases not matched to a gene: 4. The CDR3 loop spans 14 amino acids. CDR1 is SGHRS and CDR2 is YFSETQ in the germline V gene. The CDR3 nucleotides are TGCGCCAGCAGACCAGGGGGCCCGAACACTGAAGCTTTCTTT. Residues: CASRPGGPNTEAFF.

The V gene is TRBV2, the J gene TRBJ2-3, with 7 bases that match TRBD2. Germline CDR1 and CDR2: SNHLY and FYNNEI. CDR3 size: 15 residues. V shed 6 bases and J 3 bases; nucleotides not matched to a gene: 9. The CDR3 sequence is CASSLRAGETDTQYF. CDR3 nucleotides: TGTGCCAGCAGCCTGCGGGCGGGGGAGACAGATACGCAGTATTTT.

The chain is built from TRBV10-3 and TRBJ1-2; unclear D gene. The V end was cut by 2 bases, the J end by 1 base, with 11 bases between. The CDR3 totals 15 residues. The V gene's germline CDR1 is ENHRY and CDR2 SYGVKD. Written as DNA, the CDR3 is TGTGCCATCAGTGAGGGTGGCGGACTTAACTATGGCTACACCTTC. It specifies CAISEGGGLNYGYTF.

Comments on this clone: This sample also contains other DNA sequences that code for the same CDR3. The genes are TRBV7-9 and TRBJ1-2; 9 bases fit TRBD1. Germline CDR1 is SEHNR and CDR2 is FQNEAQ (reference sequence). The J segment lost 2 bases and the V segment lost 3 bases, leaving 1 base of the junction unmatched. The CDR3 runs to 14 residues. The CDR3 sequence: CASSFGQGNYGYTF. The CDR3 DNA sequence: TGTGCCAGCAGCTTCGGACAGGGGAACTATGGCTACACCTTC.

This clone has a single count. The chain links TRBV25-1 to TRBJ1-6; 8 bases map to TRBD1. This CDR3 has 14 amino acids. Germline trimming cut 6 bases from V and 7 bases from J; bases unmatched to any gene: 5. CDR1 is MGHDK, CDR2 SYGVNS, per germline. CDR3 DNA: TGTGCCAGCAGCATAACAGGGGGGAATTCACCCCTCCACTTT. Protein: CASSITGGNSPLHF. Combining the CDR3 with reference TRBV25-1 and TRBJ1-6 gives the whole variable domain EADIYQTPRYLVIGTGKKITLECSQTMGHDKMYWYQQDPGMELHLIHYSYGVNSTEKGDLSSESTVSRIRTEHFPLTLESARPSHTSQYLCASSITGGNSPLHFGNGTRLTVT.

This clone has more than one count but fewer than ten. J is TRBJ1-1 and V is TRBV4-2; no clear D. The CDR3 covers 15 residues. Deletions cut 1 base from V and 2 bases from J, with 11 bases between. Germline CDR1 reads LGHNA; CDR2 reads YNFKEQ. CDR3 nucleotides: TGTGCCAGCAGCCAAGGAACAGAGACCAACACTGAAGCTTTCTTT. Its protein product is CASSQGTETNTEAFF.

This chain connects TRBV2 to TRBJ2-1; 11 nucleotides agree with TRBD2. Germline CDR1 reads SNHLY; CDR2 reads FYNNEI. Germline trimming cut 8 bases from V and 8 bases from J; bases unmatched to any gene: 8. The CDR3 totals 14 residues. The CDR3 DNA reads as TGTGCCAGCGCGACTAGCGGGGTGAACGATGAGCAGTTCTTC. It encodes CASATSGVNDEQFF.